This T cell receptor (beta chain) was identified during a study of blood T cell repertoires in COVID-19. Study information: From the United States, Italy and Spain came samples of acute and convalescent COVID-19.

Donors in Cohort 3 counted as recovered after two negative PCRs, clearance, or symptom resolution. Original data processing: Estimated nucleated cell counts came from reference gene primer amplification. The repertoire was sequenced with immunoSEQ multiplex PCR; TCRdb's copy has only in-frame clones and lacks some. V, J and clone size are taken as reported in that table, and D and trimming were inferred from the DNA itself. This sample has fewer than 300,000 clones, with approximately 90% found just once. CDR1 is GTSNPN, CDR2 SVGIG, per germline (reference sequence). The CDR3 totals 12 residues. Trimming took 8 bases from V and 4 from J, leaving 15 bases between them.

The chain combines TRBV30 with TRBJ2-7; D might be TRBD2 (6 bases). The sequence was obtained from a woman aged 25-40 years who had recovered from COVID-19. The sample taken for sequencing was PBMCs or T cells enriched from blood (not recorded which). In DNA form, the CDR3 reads TGTGCCGCCCGACTAGTCGGTTACGAGCAGTACTTC. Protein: CAARLVGYEQYF.